The 8 T cell receptor beta chains below all came from one sample that was sequenced in a study of blood T cell repertoires in COVID-19. Some clones are missing from TCRdb's copy, which holds only in-frame ones; the method was immunoSEQ multiplex PCR. Of about 230,000 clones listed, 75% to 85% were seen once; the top ten hold more than 4.5%. The sample consisted of peripheral blood. Source of these receptors: a man aged 45-65 years with COVID-19, enrolled during active disease.

J is TRBJ1-1 and V is TRBV30; 7 bases are a match to TRBD1. CDR1 is GTSNPN, CDR2 SVGIG, per germline (reference sequence). Trimming took 0 bases from V and 1 from J; bases not matched to a gene: 2. CDR3 length: 14 residues. CDR3 DNA sequence: TGTGCCTGGAGTGTAAAGGGGGCGAACACTGAAGCTTTCTTT. Protein product: CAWSVKGANTEAFF.

The rearrangement joins TRBV5-8 to TRBJ2-4; possible D gene TRBD2, 6 bases. There are 15 residues in the CDR3. Trimming took 4 bases from V and 3 from J, leaving 14 bases between them. Germline assignment: CDR1 SGHTS and CDR2 YDEGEE. The CDR3 nucleotides are TGTGCCAGCAGCCCCGTGGTGGGGGGCAAAAACATTCAGTACTTC. This sequence encodes CASSPVVGGKNIQYF. Looking up the rest from reference TRBV5-8 and TRBJ2-4 gives the full variable domain: EAGVTQSPTHLIKTRGQQATLRCSPISGHTSVYWYQQALGLGLQFLLWYDEGEERNRGNFPPRFSGRQFPNYSSELNVNALELEDSALYLCASSPVVGGKNIQYFGAGTRLSVL.

The sample holds a few counts of this clone. This chain connects TRBV4-2 to TRBJ2-2, with 8 bases that match TRBD1. V was pared by 3 bases and J by 5 bases, with 11 bases of the junction left unmatched. The CDR3 is 17 residues long. Looked up from germline, CDR1 is LGHNA and CDR2 is YNFKEQ. CDR3 protein: CASSHPAGGQRTGELFF. CDR3 sequence (DNA): TGTGCCAGCAGCCACCCAGCAGGGGGCCAAAGGACCGGGGAGCTGTTTTTT.

The rearrangement uses TRBV11-2 and TRBJ2-7; the match to TRBD2 covers 9 bases. Germline trimming cut 5 bases from V and 4 bases from J; bases unmatched to any gene: 9. CDR3 length equals 15 residues. Per the germline V gene, CDR1 is SGHAT and CDR2 is FQNNGV. The CDR3 region has the DNA TGTGCCAGCAGCCCGGGGGCTAGCGGGGTGTACGAGCAGTACTTC. Protein product: CASSPGASGVYEQYF.

The chain couples TRBV9 to TRBJ1-1; D gene uncertain. Trimming left V 4 bases short and J 3 bases short, with 10 bases between. Germline V gives CDR1 SGDLS, CDR2 YYNGEE. The CDR3 loop spans 13 amino acids. The CDR3 spells CASSLTEYTEAFF. In nucleotides, the CDR3 is TGTGCCAGCAGCCTCACTGAGTACACTGAAGCTTTCTTT.

The rearrangement joins TRBV6-5 to TRBJ1-2; D gene ambiguous. This CDR3 has 12 amino acids. V lost 6 bases and J lost 6, with 11 bases in between. In germline, CDR1 is MNHEY, CDR2 SVGAGI. Here the CDR3 reads CASRAGNNGYTF. In DNA, the CDR3 is TGTGCCAGCAGGGCCGGGAACAATGGCTACACCTTC.

The chain employs TRBV7-9 and TRBJ2-7, with D perhaps matching TRBD1 (5 bases). The CDR3 runs to 12 residues. Germline-derived CDR1 and CDR2 are SEHNR and FQNEAQ (reference sequence). The V end was cut by 3 bases, the J end by 7 bases, with 10 bases between. CDR3 sequence reads: CASSFDRKEQYF. The CDR3 bases are TGTGCCAGCAGCTTCGACAGAAAGGAGCAGTACTTC. The full variable domain, in which reference TRBV7-9 and TRBJ2-7 provide the parts outside the CDR3, is DTGVSQNPRHKITKRGQNVTFRCDPISEHNRLYWYRQTLGQGPEFLTYFQNEAQLEKSRLLSDRFSAERPKGSFSTLEIQRTEQGDSAMYLCASSFDRKEQYFGPGTRLTVT.

The chain couples TRBV11-2 to TRBJ2-1; TRBD2 agrees at 12 bases. The length of the CDR3 is 15 residues. V gave up 5 bases and J gave up 7 bases; unmatched junction bases: 6. Germline V gene data show CDR1 as SGHAT and CDR2 as FQNNGV. Written as DNA, the CDR3 is TGTGCCAGCAGCCTCCTAGCGGGGGGGCCAAATGAGCAGTTCTTC. Amino acid sequence: CASSLLAGGPNEQFF.